The 22 T cell receptor beta chains listed next were all sequenced from one sample in a study of CXCR3-negative and CXCR3-positive naive CD8 T cells. Via 5' RACE with UMI labels, TRB cDNA libraries were prepared. No DNA is given; TCRdb re-called the 5' RACE reads and lists each CDR3 protein once. Its listing shows more than 50,000 distinct CDR3 sequences. Material for sequencing was naive CXCR3- CD8+ T cells from blood. Subset in this sample: CD45RO-CCR7+CD27+CD95- naive CD8+ T cells lacking CXCR3 (TNR3-). These receptors originate from a human donor in good health. Some clones in this sample may be carry-over from other donors' samples.

The chain is built from TRBV28 and TRBJ2-7; no DNA is available, so the TRBD1 call from TCRdb remains unchecked. The CDR3 length is 14 residues. Germline values: CDR1 MDHEN, CDR2 SYDVKM. The CDR3 loop reads CASSPPQGWLGQYF.

The chain employs TRBV28 and TRBJ2-1; the D call from TCRdb, TRBD1, cannot be confirmed without DNA. CDR1 and CDR2 (germline): MDHEN, SYDVKM. The CDR3 sequence is 14 residues long. CDR3 sequence reads: CASSYRGAGNEQFF.

V gene TRBV6-5 combines with J gene TRBJ1-6; TCRdb's D gene call, TRBD1, goes unchecked for lack of DNA. The germline V gene has CDR1 MNHEY and CDR2 SVGAGI. This CDR3 is 14 amino acids long. The CDR3 is CASSYVGGNSPLHF.

The rearrangement joins TRBV11-3 to TRBJ1-1; there is no DNA to check the TCRdb D call of TRBD1. The CDR3 sequence is 15 residues long. Germline V gives CDR1 SGHNT, CDR2 YENEEA. The CDR3 sequence is CASSPSDSKNTEAFF. Drawing the rest from reference TRBV11-3 and TRBJ1-1, the complete variable domain is EAGVVQSPRYKIIEKKQPVAFWCNPISGHNTLYWYLQNLGQGPELLIRYENEEAVDDSQLPKDRFSAERLKGVDSTLKIQPAELGDSAVYLCASSPSDSKNTEAFFGQGTRLTVV.

This CDR3 reads CSVNPWRQGDNEQFF. V usage is TRBV29-1 and J usage is TRBJ2-1; TCRdb calls TRBD1, which cannot be checked without DNA. Germline-derived CDR1 and CDR2 are SQVTM and ANQGSEA. The CDR3 length is 15 residues.

The chain recombines TRBV28 with TRBJ2-1; as DNA is missing, the TRBD2 call by TCRdb cannot be tested. CDR3 length: 15 amino acids. The germline gives CDR1 MDHEN, CDR2 SYDVKM. CDR3 in amino acids: CASSTPSGDYNEQFF.

The chain uses TRBV5-1 and TRBJ1-1; TCRdb names TRBD1, which stays unverified in the absence of DNA. The CDR3 length is 14 residues. From germline, CDR1 is SGHRS and CDR2 YFSETQ. The chain's CDR3 is CASSPGQVERGAFF.

This chain joins TRBV6-5 and TRBJ2-7; TCRdb outputs TRBD1, but without DNA this stays unchecked. Per germline, CDR1 MNHEY and CDR2 SVGAGI. This CDR3 has 14 residues. CDR3 amino acids: CASSWGHRGYEQYF.

The CDR3 loop is CASSWIGGTGTDTQYF. J is TRBJ2-3 and V is TRBV6-6; the D gene TCRdb calls, TRBD1, cannot be checked with no DNA. The CDR3 consists of 16 residues. The germline V gene encodes CDR1 MNHNY and CDR2 SVGAGI (reference sequence).

The chain joins TRBV7-9 to TRBJ2-6; TCRdb proposes TRBD1, but this gene call is untestable without DNA. CDR1 is SEHNR, CDR2 FQNEAQ, per germline (reference sequence). The CDR3 is 17 residues long. The CDR3 protein is CASSLPSGAAGANVLTF.

This chain connects TRBV12-3 or TRBV12-4 to TRBJ2-1. CDR3 length: 15 residues. The CDR3 here is CASSGDRVAYNEQFF.

The chain links TRBV7-9 to TRBJ2-5. The CDR3 loop spans 14 amino acids. CDR1 is SEHNR, CDR2 FQNEAQ, per germline (reference sequence). This CDR3 reads CASSLSGHQETQYF. Full variable domain (rest looked up from reference TRBV7-9 and TRBJ2-5): DTGVSQNPRHKITKRGQNVTFRCDPISEHNRLYWYRQTLGQGPEFLTYFQNEAQLEKSRLLSDRFSAERPKGSFSTLEIQRTEQGDSAMYLCASSLSGHQETQYFGPGTRLLVL.

The V and J genes are TRBV12-3 or TRBV12-4 and TRBJ1-2; the D gene TCRdb calls, TRBD1, cannot be checked with no DNA. The CDR3 length is 15 residues. CDR3 loop: CASSIDRIGFSGYTF.

The chain is built from TRBV12-3 or TRBV12-4 and TRBJ2-7. This CDR3 has 11 residues. CDR3 sequence: CASTQSGEQYF.

The CDR3 sequence: CASSQDSGGTEAFF. The rearrangement joins TRBV4-2 to TRBJ1-1; the D call from TCRdb, TRBD1, cannot be confirmed without DNA. This CDR3 is built from 14 residues. Germline V gives CDR1 LGHNA, CDR2 YNFKEQ.

The rearrangement uses TRBV12-3 or TRBV12-4 and TRBJ2-1; TCRdb gives TRBD2 as the D gene, but with no DNA this cannot be confirmed. This CDR3 is built from 16 residues. The CDR3 protein is CASSPVAGALDGEQFF.

The rearrangement links TRBV4-3 to TRBJ2-3; TCRdb names TRBD2, which stays unverified in the absence of DNA. Germline V gives CDR1 LGHNA, CDR2 YSLEER. CDR3 length equals 15 residues. The CDR3 loop is CASSQGAGGQDTQYF.

The chain employs TRBV5-1 and TRBJ2-3; checking the TCRdb D call of TRBD2 is not possible without DNA. This CDR3 comprises 15 residues. Germline V gives CDR1 SGHRS, CDR2 YFSETQ. CDR3 region: CASSLTGGLTDTQYF.

This clonotype is labeled medium-sized based on frequency. This sequence joins TRBV21-1 and TRBJ1-5; TCRdb selects TRBD1, and the lack of DNA leaves this call unchecked. TRBV21-1 is a recognized pseudogene. CDR3 length: 12 amino acids. This chain's CDR3 is CASGTLNQPQHF.

This CDR3 reads CASNPSFSNRDTQYF. The rearrangement links TRBV12-3 or TRBV12-4 to TRBJ2-3. The CDR3 spans 15 residues.

The chain has TRBV4-1 and TRBJ2-7. This CDR3 has 15 amino acids. CDR1 is MGHRA and CDR2 is YSYEKL in the germline V gene. The CDR3 loop is CASSQEAGSSYEQYF.

The V gene is TRBV20-1, the J gene TRBJ1-2; TCRdb gives TRBD1 as the D gene, but with no DNA this cannot be confirmed. CDR3 length: 11 residues. Germline CDR1 and CDR2: DFQATT and SNEGSKA (reference sequence). CDR3 in amino acids: CSAGTGGGYTF.